The source of this T cell receptor beta chain is a study of T cell responses to AZD1222 COVID-19 vaccine. CDR1 and CDR2 from the germline V gene are MDHEN and SYDVKM. The CDR3 has 15 amino acids. V was clipped by 8 bases and J by 7 bases; unmatched bases: 11. The repertoire was sequenced with immunoSEQ multiplex PCR; TCRdb's copy has only in-frame clones and lacks some. The sample consists of roughly 150,000 clones, about 92% of them appearing once. The sequence was obtained from an adult who received the AZD1222 COVID-19 vaccine. The rearrangement joins TRBV28 to TRBJ1-6; TRBD1 matches 7 bases. The material was peripheral blood, obtained 28 days after the second AZD1222 dose. In DNA form, the CDR3 reads TGTGCCAGCCGCCGGATACAGGGGAGGAATTCACCCCTCCACTTT. Translating gives CASRRIQGRNSPLHF.